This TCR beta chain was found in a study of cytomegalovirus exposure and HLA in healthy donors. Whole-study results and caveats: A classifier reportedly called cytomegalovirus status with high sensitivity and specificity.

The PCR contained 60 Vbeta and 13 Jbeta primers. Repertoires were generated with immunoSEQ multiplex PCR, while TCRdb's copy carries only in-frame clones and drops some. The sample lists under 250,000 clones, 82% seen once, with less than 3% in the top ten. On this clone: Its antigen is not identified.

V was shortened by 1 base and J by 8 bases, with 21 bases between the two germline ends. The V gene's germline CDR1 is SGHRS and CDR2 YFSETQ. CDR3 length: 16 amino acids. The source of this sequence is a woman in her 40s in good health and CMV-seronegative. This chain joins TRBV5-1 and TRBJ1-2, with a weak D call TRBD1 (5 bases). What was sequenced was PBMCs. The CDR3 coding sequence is TGCGCCAGCAGCTTGTCTTCAGGGCGGAGCACCTGGGGCTACACCTTC. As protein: CASSLSSGRSTWGYTF.